Below, one T cell receptor beta chain is given with its context. The antigen is undetermined. The CDR3 spans 12 residues. Trimming took off 1 base at V and 0 bases at J, with 1 base between the two ends. Per the germline V gene, CDR1 is SGHRS and CDR2 is YFSETQ. The repertoire was sequenced with immunoSEQ multiplex PCR; TCRdb's copy has only in-frame clones and lacks some. The sample has some 92,000 clones; 90% to 95% are singletons. The source of the sample is a study of T cell responses to AZD1222 COVID-19 vaccine. Study results and limitations: Mostly white British, mostly female donors; authors suggested clonal diversity may be underestimated. Researchers report vaccine-associated CD4 TCRs spanning spike, with dominance at 160-218 and 743-854.

The sample here was peripheral blood, taken on day 0 of MenACWY control vaccination. The sequence came from an adult in good health. The chain carries TRBV5-1 and TRBJ1-1; D is unclear. The CDR3 DNA follows: TGCGCCAGCAGCTTGCTGAACACTGAAGCTTTCTTT. It specifies CASSLLNTEAFF.